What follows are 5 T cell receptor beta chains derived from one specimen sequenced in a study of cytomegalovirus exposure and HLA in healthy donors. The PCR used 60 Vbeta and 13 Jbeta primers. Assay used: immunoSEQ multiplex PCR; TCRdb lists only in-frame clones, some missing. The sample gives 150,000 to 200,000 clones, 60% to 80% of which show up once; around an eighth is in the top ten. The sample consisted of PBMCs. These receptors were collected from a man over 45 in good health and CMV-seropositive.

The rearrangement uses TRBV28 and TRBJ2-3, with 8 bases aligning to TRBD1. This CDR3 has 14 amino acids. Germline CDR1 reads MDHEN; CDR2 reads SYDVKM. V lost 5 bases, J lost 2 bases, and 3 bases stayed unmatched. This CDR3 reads CASSRDRITDTQYF. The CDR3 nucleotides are TGTGCCAGCAGTAGGGACAGGATCACAGATACGCAGTATTTT.

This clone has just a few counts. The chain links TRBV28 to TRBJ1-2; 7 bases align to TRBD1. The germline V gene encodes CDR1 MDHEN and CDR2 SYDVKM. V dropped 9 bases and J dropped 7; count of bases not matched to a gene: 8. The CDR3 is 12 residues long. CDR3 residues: CASKQGSIGYTF. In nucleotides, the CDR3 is TGTGCCAGTAAACAGGGGTCCATTGGCTACACCTTC.

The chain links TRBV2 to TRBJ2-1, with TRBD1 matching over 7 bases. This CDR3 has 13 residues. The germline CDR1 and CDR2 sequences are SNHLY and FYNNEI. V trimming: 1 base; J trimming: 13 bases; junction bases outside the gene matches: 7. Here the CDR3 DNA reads TGTGCCAGCAGTGAAGGGACAGGACGAACCCAGTTCTTC. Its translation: CASSEGTGRTQFF. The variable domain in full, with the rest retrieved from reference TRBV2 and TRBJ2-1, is EPEVTQTPSHQVTQMGQEVILRCVPISNHLYFYWYRQILGQKVEFLVSFYNNEISEKSEIFDDQFSVERPDGSNFTLKIRSTKLEDSAMYFCASSEGTGRTQFFGPGTRLTVL.

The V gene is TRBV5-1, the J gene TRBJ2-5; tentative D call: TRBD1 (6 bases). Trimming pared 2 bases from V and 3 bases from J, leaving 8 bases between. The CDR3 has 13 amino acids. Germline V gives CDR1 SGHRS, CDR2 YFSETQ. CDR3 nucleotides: TGCGCCAGCAGCTTACAGGGTGAAGAGACCCAGTACTTC. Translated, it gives CASSLQGEETQYF.

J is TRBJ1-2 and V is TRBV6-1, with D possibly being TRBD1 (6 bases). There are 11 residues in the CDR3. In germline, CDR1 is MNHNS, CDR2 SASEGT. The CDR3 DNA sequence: TGTGGCGCGGGCAGGGGAAATGGCTACACCTTC. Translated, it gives CGAGRGNGYTF.